Each of the 27 T cell receptor beta chains below was sequenced from the same sample in a study of blood T cell repertoires in COVID-19. Repertoires were generated with immunoSEQ multiplex PCR, while TCRdb's copy carries only in-frame clones and drops some. This sample has roughly 92,000 clones, with about 87% found just once. The sample comprised peripheral blood. These receptors all stem from a human donor with acute or convalescent COVID-19. The donor label of this sample is uncertain.

The chain has TRBV3-1 (or the pseudogene TRBV3-2) and TRBJ1-2; D is perhaps TRBD1 (6 bases). Per germline, CDR1 LGHDT and CDR2 YNNKEL (reference sequence). Trimming pared 1 base from V and 9 bases from J, leaving 12 bases between. This CDR3 contains 13 residues. The CDR3 loop reads CASSQGDRRRYTF. DNA for the CDR3: TGTGCCAGCAGCCAAGGAGACAGGCGACGCTACACCTTC.

The rearrangement joins TRBV7-3 to TRBJ2-2; 7 nucleotides align to TRBD1. Germline CDR1 SGHTA, CDR2 FQGTGA. The J segment lost 2 bases and the V segment lost 0 bases, leaving 6 bases of the junction unmatched. This CDR3 has 17 residues. In DNA form, the CDR3 reads TGTGCCAGCAGCTTAACCCCGGGACAGTTTAACACCGGGGAGCTGTTTTTT. Its protein product is CASSLTPGQFNTGELFF.

The chain recombines TRBV5-4 with TRBJ2-7, with 10 bases fitting TRBD1. In germline, CDR1 is SGHNT, CDR2 YYREEE (reference sequence). CDR3 length: 13 amino acids. J was trimmed by 6 bases and V by 4 bases; bases with no gene match: 4. The chain's CDR3 is CASSATGGREQYF. Here the CDR3 DNA reads TGTGCCAGCAGCGCGACAGGGGGCCGCGAGCAGTACTTC.

CDR3 nucleotide sequence: TGTGCCATCGAGAGGGCTAACAATGAGCAGTTCTTC. Residues: CAIERANNEQFF. This chain links TRBV10-3 with TRBJ2-1; TRBD2 is a possible D gene (5 bases). V was shortened by 8 bases and J by 5 bases, with 10 bases between the two germline ends. This CDR3 has 12 residues. From germline, CDR1 is ENHRY and CDR2 SYGVKD.

This clone has just one count. V and J are TRBV5-8 and TRBJ1-5, with TRBD1 matching over 7 bases. The CDR3 consists of 18 residues. CDR1 is SGHTS, CDR2 YDEGEE, per germline. J was trimmed by 0 bases and V by 4 bases; bases with no gene match: 13. DNA for the CDR3: TGTGCCAGCAGCCTCTTCTTGGGACAGTACCCTAGCAATCAGCCCCAGCATTTT. Its translation is CASSLFLGQYPSNQPQHF.

The chain is built from TRBV6-2 or TRBV6-3 and TRBJ1-5, with D tentatively TRBD1 (5 bases). Germline lookup yields CDR1 MNHEY and CDR2 SVGEGT. The CDR3 has 17 amino acids. V dropped 2 bases and J dropped 6 bases, with 20 bases sitting between them. CDR3 bases: TGTGCCAGCAGTTACGCTCTCGGCAGGGCTTTCCCTCAGCCCCAGCATTTT. Protein sequence: CASSYALGRAFPQPQHF.

CDR3 loop: CASSSPGGTEYSNQPQHF. The CDR3 coding sequence is TGTGCCAGCAGTTCCCCCGGCGGGACAGAGTATAGCAATCAGCCCCAGCATTTT. The chain joins TRBV28 to TRBJ1-5; 7 bases match TRBD1. The CDR3 runs 18 residues. Unmatched junction bases numbered 12, after V lost 4 bases and J lost 0 bases. Germline V lookup: CDR1 MDHEN, CDR2 SYDVKM. Based on the CDR3 plus reference TRBV28 and TRBJ1-5, the full variable domain is DVKVTQSSRYLVKRTGEKVFLECVQDMDHENMFWYRQDPGLGLRLIYFSYDVKMKEKGDIPEGYSVSREKKERFSLILESASTNQTSMYLCASSSPGGTEYSNQPQHFGDGTRLSIL.

The chain links TRBV2 to TRBJ1-2; possible D gene TRBD1, 6 bases. The V gene's germline CDR1 is SNHLY and CDR2 FYNNEI. V was clipped by 2 bases and J by 2 bases, with 12 bases between them. The CDR3 is 15 amino acids. CDR3 coding DNA: TGTGCCAGCAGTGAATTGGACAGCTCAAACTATGGCTACACCTTC. Translation: CASSELDSSNYGYTF.

CDR3 nucleotide sequence: TGTGCCAGCAGTGTATATAGCAATCAGCCCCAGCATTTT. It specifies CASSVYSNQPQHF. The J gene is TRBJ1-5, the V gene TRBV12-3 or TRBV12-4; D is ambiguous. The CDR3 totals 13 residues. Trimming left V 5 bases short and J 0 bases short, with 5 bases between.

The chain has TRBV30 and TRBJ2-3; D may be TRBD1 (5 bases). This CDR3 has 15 amino acids. Trimming cost V 7 bases and J 2 bases, with 19 bases left between them. The germline CDR1 and CDR2 sequences are GTSNPN and SVGIG (reference sequence). The CDR3 sequence: CASRSWGRNTDTQYF. In DNA, the CDR3 is TGTGCCTCACGGAGTTGGGGCAGAAACACAGATACGCAGTATTTT. The variable domain in full, with the rest retrieved from reference TRBV30 and TRBJ2-3, is SQTIHQWPATLVQPVGSPLSLECTVEGTSNPNLYWYRQAAGRGLQLLFYSVGIGQISSEVPQNLSASRPQDRQFILSSKKLLLSDSGFYLCASRSWGRNTDTQYFGPGTRLTVL.

This clone has just one count. The chain joins TRBV9 to TRBJ2-7; D remains unclear. V gave up 2 bases and J gave up 6 bases, with 12 bases separating them. Germline loops: CDR1 SGDLS, CDR2 YYNGEE. The length of the CDR3 is 13 residues. The CDR3, as DNA: TGTGCCAGCAGCGTCGAACTTTGGGCCGAGCAGTACTTC. It yields the protein CASSVELWAEQYF.

The chain is built from TRBV5-1 and TRBJ1-4; 7 nucleotides match TRBD1. The CDR3 contains 13 residues. J gave up 5 bases and V 7 bases, and 5 bases lay outside the gene matches. Per germline, CDR1 SGHRS and CDR2 YFSETQ. CDR3 loop: CASSGQTNEKLFF. CDR3 DNA sequence: TGCGCCAGCTCGGGACAGACAAATGAAAAACTGTTTTTT.

The J gene is TRBJ1-2, the V gene TRBV6-2 or TRBV6-3; D is undetermined. The CDR3 runs to 16 residues. Germline V gene data show CDR1 as MNHEY and CDR2 as SVGEGT. V was trimmed by 5 bases and J by 4 bases, leaving 20 bases between them. The CDR3 DNA reads TGTGCCAGCAGTCGTATATCGTCCCTAGAAGGCTATGGCTACACCTTC. Its protein product is CASSRISSLEGYGYTF.

This chain connects TRBV24-1 to TRBJ1-5; 9 bases are shared with TRBD1. This CDR3 is 16 amino acids long. The V gene's germline CDR1 is KGHDR and CDR2 SFDVKD. Trimming took 5 bases from V and 5 from J; bases not matched to a gene: 9. The DNA of the CDR3 is TGTGCCACCAGTGGGGGGGGGACAGGGAGGGATCAGCCCCAGCATTTT. It encodes CATSGGGTGRDQPQHF.

The genes are TRBV28 and TRBJ1-4; D is unresolved. CDR1 MDHEN and CDR2 SYDVKM come from the germline V gene. Trimming pared 2 bases from V and 0 bases from J, leaving 10 bases between. The CDR3 consists of 16 residues. CDR3: CASSLGERTTNEKLFF. The CDR3 bases are TGTGCCAGCAGTTTAGGAGAGCGCACAACTAATGAAAAACTGTTTTTT.

This sequence joins TRBV5-1 and TRBJ2-7; no clear D gene. V lost 4 bases and J 0 bases, leaving 14 bases between the germline ends. Germline assignment: CDR1 SGHRS and CDR2 YFSETQ. The CDR3 is made up of 15 amino acids. The DNA for the CDR3 is TGCGCCAGCAGCCTCGACACTGCGAGCTCCTACGAGCAGTACTTC. Encoded protein: CASSLDTASSYEQYF.

The V and J genes are TRBV7-3 and TRBJ1-5; 9 bases align to TRBD1. CDR3 length equals 13 residues. CDR1 and CDR2 from the germline V gene are SGHTA and FQGTGA. Unmatched junction bases numbered 1, after V lost 4 bases and J lost 6 bases. The CDR3 reads CASSSDRGQPQHF. The CDR3 DNA follows: TGTGCCAGCAGCTCGGACAGGGGTCAGCCCCAGCATTTT. Based on the CDR3 plus reference TRBV7-3 and TRBJ1-5, the full variable domain is GAGVSQTPSNKVTEKGKYVELRCDPISGHTALYWYRQSLGQGPEFLIYFQGTGAADDSGLPNDRFFAVRPEGSVSTLKIQRTERGDSAVYLCASSSDRGQPQHFGDGTRLSIL.

This chain links TRBV5-1 with TRBJ2-3; D might be TRBD1 (6 bases). The CDR3 length is 13 residues. The V end was cut by 2 bases, the J end by 4 bases, with 8 bases between. In germline, CDR1 is SGHRS, CDR2 YFSETQ. The chain's CDR3 is CASSFGGPDTQYF. CDR3 nucleotide sequence: TGCGCCAGCAGCTTTGGGGGCCCAGATACGCAGTATTTT.

V usage is TRBV7-9 and J usage is TRBJ1-2, with TRBD1 as a possible D gene (6 bases). This CDR3 region has 14 residues. V was cut by 4 bases and J by 8 bases, with 17 bases left in between. In germline, CDR1 is SEHNR, CDR2 FQNEAQ (reference sequence). Here the CDR3 DNA reads TGTGCCAGCAGCTCGGATAACAGGGTATGGGGCTACACCTTC. It specifies CASSSDNRVWGYTF. The full variable domain, completed using reference TRBV7-9 and TRBJ1-2, is DTGVSQNPRHKITKRGQNVTFRCDPISEHNRLYWYRQTLGQGPEFLTYFQNEAQLEKSRLLSDRFSAERPKGSFSTLEIQRTEQGDSAMYLCASSSDNRVWGYTFGSGTRLTVV.

This CDR3 reads CASSIGQDNEKLFF. As DNA, the CDR3 is TGTGCCAGTAGTATCGGACAGGATAATGAAAAACTGTTTTTT. This chain joins TRBV19 and TRBJ1-4; TRBD1 matches at 7 bases. In germline, CDR1 is LNHDA, CDR2 SQIVND (reference sequence). With V trimmed by 3 bases and J by 4 bases, 2 bases remained unmatched. The CDR3 totals 14 residues.

This clone appeared a few times. This rearrangement joins TRBV7-9 to TRBJ1-1; 8 nucleotides line up with TRBD1. The CDR3 runs 15 residues. Germline V gene data show CDR1 as SEHNR and CDR2 as FQNEAQ (reference sequence). The J segment lost 1 base and the V segment lost 5 bases, leaving 6 bases of the junction unmatched. The CDR3 reads CASSPRQGRNTEAFF. The CDR3 DNA reads as TGTGCCAGCAGCCCCAGACAGGGGCGGAACACTGAAGCTTTCTTT.

V gene TRBV28 combines with J gene TRBJ1-5, with TRBD1 matching 9 bases. This CDR3 comprises 17 residues. CDR1 is MDHEN, CDR2 SYDVKM, per germline. V gave up 3 bases and J gave up 3 bases; unmatched junction bases: 9. The CDR3 DNA follows: TGTGCCAGCAGTTTGGGGGGGGGACAGGGTTTCAATCAGCCCCAGCATTTT. This translates into CASSLGGGQGFNQPQHF.

The chain employs TRBV19 and TRBJ1-6; possibly TRBD1 for D (5 bases). CDR3 length: 13 amino acids. Trimming removed 6 bases at V and 7 bases at J, with 10 bases between. Germline V gene lookup returns CDR1 LNHDA and CDR2 SQIVND (reference sequence). CDR3 coding DNA: TGTGCCAGTAGGCAGACAGTCAATTCACCCCTCCACTTT. Encoded protein: CASRQTVNSPLHF.

The rearrangement links TRBV11-1 to TRBJ1-6; D perhaps matches TRBD1 (6 bases). Looked up from germline, CDR1 is SGHAT and CDR2 is FQDESV (reference sequence). This CDR3 has 17 residues. V was clipped by 0 bases and J by 5 bases, with 14 bases between them. CDR3 DNA sequence: TGTGCCAGCAGCTTAGCGGGAGACAGGCGAAATAATTCACCCCTCCACTTT. Amino acids: CASSLAGDRRNNSPLHF.

V and J are TRBV29-1 and TRBJ2-4; TRBD2 aligns across 11 bases. This CDR3 region has 15 residues. Unmatched junction bases numbered 1, after V lost 2 bases and J lost 1 base. Germline V gene sequence: CDR1 SQVTM, CDR2 ANQGSEA. As DNA, the CDR3 is TGCAGCGTTGAAAGACTAGCGGGGGCCAAAAACATTCAGTACTTC. Amino acid sequence: CSVERLAGAKNIQYF.

The rearrangement uses TRBV7-9 and TRBJ1-2, with TRBD1 matching 10 bases. The J segment lost 5 bases and the V segment lost 5 bases, leaving 5 bases of the junction unmatched. The CDR3 covers 14 residues. Germline V CDR1 and CDR2: SEHNR, FQNEAQ (reference sequence). CDR3 residues: CASSPGTGAYGYTF. The CDR3 DNA reads as TGTGCCAGCAGCCCTGGGACAGGGGCTTATGGCTACACCTTC.

The V call is TRBV5-6, the J call TRBJ2-7, with TRBD1 identical over 8 bases. In germline, CDR1 is SGHDT, CDR2 YYEEEE. Trimming took 4 bases from V and 4 from J; bases not matched to a gene: 7. The CDR3 is 14 residues long. DNA for the CDR3: TGTGCCAGCAGCGTGGACAGGGTTATATACGAGCAGTACTTC. Its protein is CASSVDRVIYEQYF.